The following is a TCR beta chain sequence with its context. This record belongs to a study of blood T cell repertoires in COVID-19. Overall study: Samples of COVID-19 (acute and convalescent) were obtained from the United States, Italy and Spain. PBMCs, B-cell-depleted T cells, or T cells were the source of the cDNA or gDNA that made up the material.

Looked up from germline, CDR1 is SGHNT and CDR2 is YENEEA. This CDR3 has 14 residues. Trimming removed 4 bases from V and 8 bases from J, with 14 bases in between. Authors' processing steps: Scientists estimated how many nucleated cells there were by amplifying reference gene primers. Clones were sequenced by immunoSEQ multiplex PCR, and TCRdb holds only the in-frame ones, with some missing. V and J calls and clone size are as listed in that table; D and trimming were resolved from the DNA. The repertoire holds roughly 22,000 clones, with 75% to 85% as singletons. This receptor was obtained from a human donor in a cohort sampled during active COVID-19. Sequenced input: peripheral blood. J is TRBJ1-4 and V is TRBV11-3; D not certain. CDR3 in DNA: TGTGCCAGCAGCTCTAACAGTGTTGGAGAAAAACTGTTTTTT. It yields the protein CASSSNSVGEKLFF.